Detailed here is one T cell receptor beta chain. This sample was taken from a study of blood T cell repertoires in COVID-19. Study-wide background: COVID-19 samples, acute and convalescent, were from the United States, Italy and Spain.

From germline, CDR1 is LNHDA and CDR2 SQIVND (reference sequence). J lost 0 bases, V lost 5 bases, and 10 bases had no gene match. The CDR3 has 17 amino acids. Method: immunoSEQ multiplex PCR; TCRdb's copy keeps in-frame clones and lacks some. The sample lists over 90,000 clones; roughly 76% were seen once. Seattle's enrolled individuals joined amid active infection and were then monitored longitudinally. Material: peripheral blood. The chain is built from TRBV19 and TRBJ1-5; 7 bases map to TRBD1. This TCR derives from an elderly man with COVID-19, enrolled during active disease. The CDR3 coding sequence is TGTGCCAGTAGTGGGAGACAGGGAGGAACTAGCAATCAGCCCCAGCATTTT. Protein sequence: CASSGRQGGTSNQPQHF. Variable domain in full (rest from reference TRBV19 and TRBJ1-5): DGGITQSPKYLFRKEGQNVTLSCEQNLNHDAMYWYRQDPGQGLRLIYYSQIVNDFQKGDIAEGYSVSREKKESFPLTVTSAQKNPTAFYLCASSGRQGGTSNQPQHFGDGTRLSIL.